In its sample, the clone carrying this T cell receptor (beta chain) was seen many times. For TCR beta, libraries came from iRepertoire HTBI primers and Arm-PCR of CDR3 regions. TCRdb analysed the multiplex PCR reads with MiXCR anew, one entry per CDR3 protein. The sample gives under 450,000 distinct CDR3 sequences, 23% of which show up once; over 25% is in the top ten. This CDR3 is built from 11 residues. Trimming left V 6 bases short and J 7 bases short, with 10 bases between. Germline assignment: CDR1 MNHNS and CDR2 SASEGT. The entry originates in a study of regulatory T cells in long-lasting Graves disease. As to time point: persistent/refractory GD, antithyroid drugs over 5 years with positive TRAb. Extracted RNA from PBMCs served as the source of the TCR library.

Sequenced here: peripheral blood mononuclear cells (PBMCs), sampled when the disease was refractory, from a patient treated with antithyroid drugs. The J gene is TRBJ2-7, the V gene TRBV6-1; no definite D call. The clonotype originates from a female donor with Graves disease. CDR3 protein: CASRDLQEQYF. DNA of the CDR3: TGTGCCAGCAGAGACCTACAGGAGCAGTACTTC.